The 11 T cell receptor beta chains below all came from one sample that was sequenced in a study of T cell responses to AZD1222 COVID-19 vaccine. Produced via immunoSEQ multiplex PCR; TCRdb's table is partial and in-frame only. The sample lists about 130,000 clones; just over 90% were seen once. The material sequenced was peripheral blood, taken on day 0 of AZD1222 vaccination. These receptors came from an adult in good health.

The gene calls are TRBV7-2 and TRBJ2-5, with 8 bases lining up with TRBD1. Per germline, CDR1 SGHTA and CDR2 FQGNSA. The CDR3 sequence is 15 residues long. J was trimmed by 7 bases and V by 5 bases; bases with no gene match: 12. The CDR3 coding sequence is TGTGCCAGCAGCATTGGACAGGGAAAGTCAGCGACCCAGTACTTC. Translation: CASSIGQGKSATQYF.

The chain recombines TRBV10-3 with TRBJ1-1; D is unclear. V was clipped by 0 bases and J by 2 bases, with 10 bases between them. This CDR3 region has 15 residues. Germline V gene data show CDR1 as ENHRY and CDR2 as SYGVKD. The CDR3 DNA is TGTGCCATCAGTGAGTCATTTGTGGGTAACACTGAAGCTTTCTTT. Protein: CAISESFVGNTEAFF.

The chain links TRBV30 to TRBJ2-1; 8 nucleotides match TRBD2. CDR3 size: 17 residues. Trimming at V came to 5 bases and at J to 5 bases, leaving 17 bases not matched to a gene. Germline loops: CDR1 GTSNPN, CDR2 SVGIG (reference sequence). Here the CDR3 DNA reads TGTGCCTGGTTGGCCCTACGGGGGGGCCAGTTTGACAATGAGCAGTTCTTC. Translation: CAWLALRGGQFDNEQFF.

The J gene is TRBJ2-3, the V gene TRBV5-1; tentative D call: TRBD1 (6 bases). The CDR3 spans 16 residues. V was shortened by 4 bases and J by 2 bases, with 17 bases between the two germline ends. Germline-derived CDR1 and CDR2 are SGHRS and YFSETQ. The CDR3 DNA sequence: TGCGCCAGCAGCCGAGATGGGACACCGTACACAGATACGCAGTATTTT. Encoded protein: CASSRDGTPYTDTQYF.

V usage is TRBV6-5 and J usage is TRBJ2-3, with D perhaps TRBD2 (6 bases). The CDR3 runs 14 residues. Trimming pared 4 bases from V and 6 bases from J, leaving 14 bases between. Per germline, CDR1 MNHEY and CDR2 SVGAGI. This chain's CDR3 is CASSWGLVADTQYF. The CDR3, as DNA: TGTGCCAGCAGTTGGGGACTGGTGGCTGATACGCAGTATTTT.

V is TRBV7-6 and J is TRBJ1-5, with 10 bases identical to TRBD1. Germline assignment: CDR1 SGHVS and CDR2 FNYEAQ. Losses at the gene ends were 3 bases for V and 2 bases for J; bases not matched to a gene: 4. The CDR3 has 16 residues. Here the CDR3 DNA reads TGTGCCAGCAGCTTGTGGGACAGGGGAGGCAATCAGCCCCAGCATTTT. Protein product: CASSLWDRGGNQPQHF.

CDR3 nucleotides: TGTGCCACCAGTGATTTTAGGGACAGGAACACCGGGGAGCTGTTTTTT. Its translation is CATSDFRDRNTGELFF. The rearrangement links TRBV24-1 to TRBJ2-2; 7 positions match TRBD1. Trimming took 1 base from V and 1 from J; bases not matched to a gene: 2. The CDR3 runs 16 residues. Germline CDR1 KGHDR, CDR2 SFDVKD.

The gene calls are TRBV19 and TRBJ2-7; D is possibly TRBD1 or TRBD2 (5 bases each). Germline V gives CDR1 LNHDA, CDR2 SQIVND (reference sequence). The ends were cut back, 0 bases at V and 2 bases at J, with 23 bases in the middle. The length of the CDR3 is 19 residues. DNA of the CDR3: TGTGCCAGTAGTATAGATCCCGGGGCCCCAAGGGCTAAGGCCTACGAGCAGTACTTC. Protein product: CASSIDPGAPRAKAYEQYF.

V and J are TRBV29-1 and TRBJ2-2; 7 bases map to TRBD2. Germline trimming cut 4 bases from V and 1 base from J; bases unmatched to any gene: 3. The CDR3 has 14 residues. CDR1 SQVTM and CDR2 ANQGSEA come from the germline V gene. In nucleotides, the CDR3 is TGCAGCGTTGTTGGGGGGGTGAACACCGGGGAGCTGTTTTTT. Encoded protein: CSVVGGVNTGELFF.

The V gene is TRBV4-3, the J gene TRBJ2-5; D is possibly TRBD1 or TRBD2 (5 bases each). The V end lost 4 bases, the J end lost 5 bases, and 20 bases lay between the germline ends. Germline assignment: CDR1 LGHNA and CDR2 YSLEER. The length of the CDR3 is 16 residues. For the CDR3, the DNA is TGCGCCAGCAGCCGAAAGGGACCACGCGTAGGGGAGACCCAGTACTTC. Its translation: CASSRKGPRVGETQYF.

This rearrangement joins TRBV6-5 to TRBJ1-2; D may be TRBD1 (5 bases). This CDR3 is built from 13 residues. The germline CDR1 and CDR2 sequences are MNHEY and SVGAGI. V lost 7 bases and J lost 4, with 13 bases in between. The CDR3 DNA reads as TGTGCCAGCACTGCGCGGGGGATCTATGGCTACACCTTC. Translating it yields CASTARGIYGYTF.